Listed below are T cell receptor beta chains from one sample, sequenced in a study of blood T cells in healthy people across ages. TCRdb recomputed calls from the 5' RACE reads with MiXCR, one row per CDR3 protein. The table records hundreds of thousands of distinct CDR3 sequences, 29% of them present only once. Material: blood. These receptors originate from a woman aged 80 or older in good health. CDR3s include the opening cysteine and the closing phenylalanine or tryptophan.

v_gene: TRBV6-6; j_gene: TRBJ1-1; CDR3aa: CASSYGRVQGAEAFF
v_gene: TRBV7-9; j_gene: TRBJ1-3; CDR3aa: CASSPLSVNTIYF
v_gene: TRBV7-2; j_gene: TRBJ2-3; CDR3aa: CASRPKSGGRDTQYF
v_gene: TRBV12-3/TRBV12-4; j_gene: TRBJ1-5; CDR3aa: CASPDRRNQPQHF
v_gene: TRBV7-2; j_gene: TRBJ2-7; CDR3aa: CASSLAGGLSYEQYF
v_gene: TRBV2; j_gene: TRBJ1-6; CDR3aa: CASSVSSYNSPLHF
v_gene: TRBV25-1; j_gene: TRBJ2-7; CDR3aa: CASSELSGTGFYEQYF
v_gene: TRBV29-1; j_gene: TRBJ1-1; CDR3aa: CSGQGRRAFF
v_gene: TRBV5-1; j_gene: TRBJ1-1; CDR3aa: CASSLTVLNTEAFF
v_gene: TRBV25-1; j_gene: TRBJ1-1; CDR3aa: CASRPGRVNTEAFF
v_gene: TRBV27; j_gene: TRBJ1-5; CDR3aa: CASSGQGGNQPQHF
v_gene: TRBV7-2; j_gene: TRBJ1-6; CDR3aa: CASGQVYNSPLHF
v_gene: TRBV20-1; j_gene: TRBJ2-1; CDR3aa: CSVPLTGGLNEQFF
v_gene: TRBV6-1; j_gene: TRBJ2-3; CDR3aa: CASSELRVADTQYF
v_gene: TRBV7-6; j_gene: TRBJ2-5; CDR3aa: CASSRNYQETQYF
v_gene: TRBV12-3/TRBV12-4; j_gene: TRBJ1-5; CDR3aa: CASSGVLPQGNQPQHF
v_gene: TRBV3-1; j_gene: TRBJ1-1; CDR3aa: CASSQEGWNTEAFF
v_gene: TRBV29-1; j_gene: NA; CDR3aa: CSVESESNYEQYF
v_gene: TRBV20-1; j_gene: TRBJ2-1; CDR3aa: CSASPLAGGLNEQFF
v_gene: TRBV14; j_gene: TRBJ2-3; CDR3aa: CASGGRTTDTQYF
v_gene: TRBV4-3; j_gene: TRBJ2-3; CDR3aa: CVSRSGGGGADTQYF
v_gene: TRBV3-1; j_gene: TRBJ2-1; CDR3aa: CASGQVNEQFF
v_gene: TRBV24-1; j_gene: TRBJ2-1; CDR3aa: CATSGRTSGSYNEQFF
v_gene: TRBV5-1; j_gene: TRBJ2-7; CDR3aa: CASSSGPQGYEQYF
v_gene: TRBV5-4; j_gene: TRBJ2-3; CDR3aa: CASSWGTSVRTDTQYF
v_gene: TRBV11-3; j_gene: TRBJ2-7; CDR3aa: CASSSGPGIYEQYF
v_gene: TRBV25-1; j_gene: TRBJ1-1; CDR3aa: CASSGPPNEAAFF
v_gene: TRBV12-3/TRBV12-4; j_gene: TRBJ1-1; CDR3aa: CASSLEQGKSEAFF
v_gene: TRBV7-3; j_gene: TRBJ2-1; CDR3aa: CASSFGGLEKQFF
v_gene: TRBV27; j_gene: TRBJ2-3; CDR3aa: CASSPRPTSGGATLSTDTQYF
v_gene: TRBV11-2; j_gene: TRBJ2-1; CDR3aa: CASSLGGDYYNEQFF
v_gene: TRBV18; j_gene: TRBJ2-1; CDR3aa: CASSPVREQFF
v_gene: TRBV7-2; j_gene: TRBJ2-1; CDR3aa: CASSPVPGLYNEQFF
v_gene: TRBV7-6; j_gene: TRBJ2-1; CDR3aa: CASSPFFGTGGNEQFF
v_gene: TRBV11-1; j_gene: TRBJ2-1; CDR3aa: CASSLIRSYNEQFF
v_gene: TRBV7-8; j_gene: TRBJ1-5; CDR3aa: CASSHMTGGEQPQHF
v_gene: TRBV10-2; j_gene: TRBJ2-5; CDR3aa: CASSVAGVSQETQYF
v_gene: TRBV6-5; j_gene: TRBJ1-2; CDR3aa: CASRGTGNGYTF
v_gene: TRBV6-6; j_gene: TRBJ2-7; CDR3aa: CAGSYSRVYEQYF
v_gene: TRBV20-1; j_gene: TRBJ2-7; CDR3aa: CSASRDSDSYEQYF
v_gene: TRBV7-9; j_gene: TRBJ1-4; CDR3aa: CASSRGTAEKLFF
v_gene: TRBV14; j_gene: TRBJ2-6; CDR3aa: CASSQAGHSGANVLTF
v_gene: TRBV4-3; j_gene: TRBJ1-6; CDR3aa: CASSQGGQNNSPLHF
v_gene: TRBV12-3/TRBV12-4; j_gene: TRBJ1-5; CDR3aa: CASRGPPRQPQHF
v_gene: TRBV6-4; j_gene: TRBJ1-1; CDR3aa: CASSPFQGSNTEAFF
v_gene: TRBV6-1; j_gene: TRBJ2-3; CDR3aa: CASMGRGRTDTQYF
v_gene: TRBV14; j_gene: TRBJ1-4; CDR3aa: CASSQVGRGFPNEKLFF
v_gene: TRBV6-2/TRBV6-3; j_gene: TRBJ2-1; CDR3aa: CASSSTGTGVKNEQFF
v_gene: TRBV20-1; j_gene: TRBJ1-5; CDR3aa: CSARIVGFPNSNQPQHF
v_gene: TRBV6-6; j_gene: TRBJ1-4; CDR3aa: CASRFRAENEKLFF
v_gene: TRBV19; j_gene: TRBJ2-5; CDR3aa: CASSLPGVKTQYF
v_gene: TRBV24-1; j_gene: TRBJ2-3; CDR3aa: CATSDLRGKGGGGHRTSTDTQYF
v_gene: TRBV7-6; j_gene: NA; CDR3aa: CASRRDGDGEQYF
v_gene: TRBV20-1; j_gene: TRBJ2-3; CDR3aa: CSATLRGGIRADTQYF
v_gene: TRBV30; j_gene: TRBJ1-5; CDR3aa: CAWSPGQPQPQHF
v_gene: TRBV3-1; j_gene: TRBJ1-2; CDR3aa: CASSQVWQADGSVHGYTF
v_gene: TRBV6-2/TRBV6-3; j_gene: TRBJ2-3; CDR3aa: CASRFRVGTDTQYF